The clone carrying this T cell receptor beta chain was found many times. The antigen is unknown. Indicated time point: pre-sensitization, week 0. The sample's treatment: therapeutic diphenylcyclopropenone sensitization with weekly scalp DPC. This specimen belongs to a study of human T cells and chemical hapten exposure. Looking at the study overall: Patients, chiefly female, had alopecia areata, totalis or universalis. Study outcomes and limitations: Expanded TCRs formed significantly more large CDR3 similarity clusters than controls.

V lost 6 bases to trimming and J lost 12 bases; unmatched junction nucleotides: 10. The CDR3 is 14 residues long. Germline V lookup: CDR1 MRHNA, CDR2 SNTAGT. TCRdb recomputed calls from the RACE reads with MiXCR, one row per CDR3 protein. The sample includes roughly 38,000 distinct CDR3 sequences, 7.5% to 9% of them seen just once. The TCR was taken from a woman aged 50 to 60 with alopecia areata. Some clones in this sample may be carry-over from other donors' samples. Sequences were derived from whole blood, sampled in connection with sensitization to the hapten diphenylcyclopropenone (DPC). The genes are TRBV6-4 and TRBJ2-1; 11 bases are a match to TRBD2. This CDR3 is CASSELAGASRQFF. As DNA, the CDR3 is TGTGCCAGCAGCGAACTAGCGGGAGCTTCGAGGCAGTTCTTC.